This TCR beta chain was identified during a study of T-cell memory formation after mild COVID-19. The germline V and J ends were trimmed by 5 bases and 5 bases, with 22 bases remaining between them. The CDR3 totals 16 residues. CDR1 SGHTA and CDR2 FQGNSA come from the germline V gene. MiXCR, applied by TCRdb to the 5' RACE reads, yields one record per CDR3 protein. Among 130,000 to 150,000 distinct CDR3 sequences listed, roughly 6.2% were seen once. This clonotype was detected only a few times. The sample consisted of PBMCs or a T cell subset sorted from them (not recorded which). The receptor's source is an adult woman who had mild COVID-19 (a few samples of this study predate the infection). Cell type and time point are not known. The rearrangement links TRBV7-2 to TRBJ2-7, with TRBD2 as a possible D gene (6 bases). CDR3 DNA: TGTGCCAGCAGCCCCTTCGGAGGGACGGCTTCCAACGAGCAGTACTTC. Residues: CASSPFGGTASNEQYF.